This T cell receptor beta chain is drawn from a study of T cell responses to AZD1222 COVID-19 vaccine. General study results and limits: Baseline seropositivity occurred in only a handful of AZD1222 recipients. Reportedly, nearly half of unique spike TCRs recognized epitopes outside B.1.351/B.1.1.7 mutations.

Generated by immunoSEQ multiplex PCR, the TCRdb table keeps only in-frame clones and is missing some. Of about 150,000 clones in the sample, around nine tenths are singletons; the top ten hold more than 3%. The sample holds one count of this clone. The antigen is undetermined. Germline V gene sequence: CDR1 SGHTA, CDR2 FQGNSA. V lost 5 bases and J lost 2, with 13 bases in between. The CDR3 spans 15 residues. The chain uses TRBV7-2 and TRBJ2-1; either TRBD1 or TRBD2 may supply D (5 bases each). The starting material was peripheral blood, obtained on day 0 of AZD1222 vaccination. This clonotype was sampled from an adult in good health. The CDR3 DNA reads TGTGCCAGCAGCACCCCGAGGGGAGCCTACAATGAGCAGTTCTTC. Translation: CASSTPRGAYNEQFF.